A selection of T cell receptor beta chains follows, all from one sample in a study of graft-versus-host responses after intestinal transplantation. Assay used: immunoSEQ multiplex PCR; TCRdb lists only in-frame clones, some missing. The table records 80,000 to 100,000 clones, 85% to 90% of them present only once. The antigens of these receptors remain unknown. Material: unstimulated CD4+ T cells sorted from spleen or lymph node cells, obtained before intestinal transplant. These receptor sequences come from a human donor who received an intestinal transplant. Both conserved end residues are trimmed from each CDR3.

J: TRBJ1-2; V: TRBV9; CDR3: ASSVYPGDLNYGYT
J: TRBJ2-1; V: TRBV9; CDR3: ASSVRGGSYNEQF
J: TRBJ1-5; V: TRBV6-5; CDR3: ASSSTGIRWQPQH
J: TRBJ2-5; V: TRBV5-1; CDR3: ASSSMLTPYQETQY
J: TRBJ1-5; V: TRBV6-1; CDR3: ASSEWGQGGKNQPQH
J: -; V: TRBV2; CDR3: ASSTAVSYEQY
J: TRBJ2-7; V: TRBV6-7; CDR3: ASSYATPGYEQY
J: TRBJ2-1; V: TRBV6-5; CDR3: ASSYSRGLYEQF
J: TRBJ2-2; V: TRBV4-2; CDR3: ASSQRTPGQGNTGELF
J: TRBJ1-2; V: TRBV19; CDR3: ASSTPGYGYT